This TCR beta chain derives from a study of cytomegalovirus exposure and HLA in healthy donors. Points from the study as a whole: Later, TCR association rates were found to vary by HLA locus, highest for DRB1 and lowest for HLA-C. TCR beta V- and J-gene trimming, according to a later analysis, was linked to a missense DCLRE1C variant.

In the PCR, 60 Vbeta and 13 Jbeta primers were used. The data were produced by immunoSEQ multiplex PCR, yet TCRdb's version contains in-frame clones alone and is incomplete. Found here are roughly 86,000 clones, 75% to 80% of them singletons; the top ten hold 4.5% to 7%. As for this clone: No antigen is known for it.

The CDR3 runs to 16 residues. Trimming at V came to 10 bases and at J to 5 bases, leaving 16 bases not matched to a gene. Germline values: CDR1 SNHLY, CDR2 FYNNEI. This TCR was sampled from a female donor in good health and CMV-seronegative. This chain joins TRBV2 and TRBJ2-5; 10 bases agree with TRBD1. Sequencing was performed on PBMCs. The CDR3 loop is CATRSVGTGVWETQYF. The CDR3 DNA is TGTGCCACCCGATCGGTGGGGACAGGGGTTTGGGAGACCCAGTACTTC.